These T cell receptor beta chains were read from a single sample in a study of PD-1 blockade in classical Hodgkin lymphoma. Assay: immunoSEQ multiplex PCR; the TCRdb copy retains only in-frame clones and omits some. There are approximately 13,000 clones in the sample; more than 75% occur only once, and approximately 25% lies in the top ten. Sequencing used peripheral blood mononuclear cells (PBMCs), obtained at baseline. Source of these receptors: a human donor with classical Hodgkin lymphoma. The CDR3 runs from the conserved cysteine through the conserved F or W. The D gene is left open where the match is weak. Clone size, where shown, is once, few, many, or a class for clones that have expanded.

j_gene: TRBJ2-6; len: 17; abundance: -; d_gene: TRBD1; v_gene: TRBV28; CDR3aa: CASSLRTGVPGANVLTF; CDR3nt: TGTGCCAGCAGTTTGCGGACAGGGGTCCCTGGGGCCAACGTCCTGACTTTC
j_gene: TRBJ2-3; len: 14; abundance: few; d_gene: -; v_gene: TRBV5-1; CDR3aa: CASSLEWGADTQYF; CDR3nt: TGCGCCAGCAGCTTGGAGTGGGGGGCAGATACGCAGTATTTT
j_gene: TRBJ2-7; len: 15; abundance: -; d_gene: TRBD1; v_gene: TRBV18; CDR3aa: CASSQSGQDLYEQYF; CDR3nt: TGTGCCAGCTCACAGTCCGGACAGGACCTTTACGAGCAGTACTTC
j_gene: TRBJ2-4; len: 16; abundance: -; d_gene: -; v_gene: TRBV18; CDR3aa: CASSPQRQPPKNIQYF; CDR3nt: TGTGCCAGCTCACCACAACGACAACCGCCCAAAAACATTCAGTACTTC
j_gene: TRBJ1-4; len: 14; abundance: -; d_gene: -; v_gene: TRBV19; CDR3aa: CASSIGQEFPKLFF; CDR3nt: TGTGCCAGTAGTATAGGACAGGAGTTCCCAAAACTGTTTTTT
j_gene: TRBJ2-5; len: 17; abundance: few; d_gene: -; v_gene: TRBV4-2; CDR3aa: CASSQVGDGPMRETQYF; CDR3nt: TGTGCCAGCAGCCAAGTCGGGGACGGACCAATGAGAGAGACCCAGTACTTC
j_gene: TRBJ2-7; len: 12; abundance: -; d_gene: -; v_gene: TRBV21-1; CDR3aa: CDWRRISYEQYF; CDR3nt: TGTGACTGGCGGAGAATCTCCTACGAGCAGTACTTC
j_gene: TRBJ2-2; len: 17; abundance: -; d_gene: TRBD2; v_gene: TRBV4-2; CDR3aa: CASSQTSGGVNTGELFF; CDR3nt: TGTGCCAGCAGCCAGACTAGCGGGGGGGTGAACACCGGGGAGCTGTTTTTT
j_gene: TRBJ2-7; len: 12; abundance: -; d_gene: -; v_gene: TRBV13; CDR3aa: CASSSRSYEQYF; CDR3nt: TGTGCCAGCAGCTCTAGGTCCTACGAGCAGTACTTC
j_gene: TRBJ2-3; len: 15; abundance: -; d_gene: -; v_gene: TRBV7-3; CDR3aa: CASSPQVVSLDTQYF; CDR3nt: TGTGCCAGCAGCCCTCAGGTTGTGTCATTGGATACGCAGTATTTT
j_gene: TRBJ1-2; len: 16; abundance: once; d_gene: TRBD1; v_gene: TRBV6-6; CDR3aa: CASSPIQTGPSSGYTF; CDR3nt: TGTGCCAGCAGTCCGATTCAGACAGGGCCGAGCTCTGGCTACACCTTC
j_gene: TRBJ1-1; len: 15; abundance: -; d_gene: -; v_gene: TRBV19; CDR3aa: CASLPRDRVLTEAFF; CDR3nt: TGTGCCAGTCTTCCTCGCGACAGAGTTCTGACTGAAGCTTTCTTT
j_gene: TRBJ2-3; len: 16; abundance: -; d_gene: -; v_gene: TRBV10-3; CDR3aa: CAISAGASGARDTQYF; CDR3nt: TGTGCCATCAGTGCAGGGGCTAGCGGAGCGAGAGATACGCAGTATTTT
j_gene: TRBJ2-3; len: 15; abundance: -; d_gene: -; v_gene: TRBV7-8; CDR3aa: CASSLVARGPDTQYF; CDR3nt: TGTGCCAGCAGCTTAGTGGCCAGGGGACCAGATACGCAGTATTTT
j_gene: TRBJ2-7; len: 14; abundance: -; d_gene: -; v_gene: TRBV6-1; CDR3aa: CASSEPFLGNEQYF; CDR3nt: TGTGCCAGCAGTGAACCGTTCTTAGGGAACGAGCAGTACTTC
j_gene: TRBJ1-5; len: 12; abundance: -; d_gene: -; v_gene: TRBV5-1; CDR3aa: CASSLEGGPQHF; CDR3nt: TGCGCCAGCAGCTTAGAGGGCGGGCCCCAGCATTTT
j_gene: TRBJ2-1; len: 15; abundance: few; d_gene: -; v_gene: TRBV11-2; CDR3aa: CASSQDVVSYNEQFF; CDR3nt: TGTGCCAGCAGCCAAGATGTGGTCTCCTACAATGAGCAGTTCTTC
j_gene: TRBJ2-7; len: 13; abundance: -; d_gene: -; v_gene: TRBV9; CDR3aa: CASSGGVQYEQYF; CDR3nt: TGTGCCAGCAGCGGCGGGGTACAGTACGAGCAGTACTTC
j_gene: TRBJ2-5; len: 16; abundance: -; d_gene: -; v_gene: TRBV4-3; CDR3aa: CASSQDDSLSQETQYF; CDR3nt: TGCGCCAGCAGCCAAGATGACTCGTTGTCTCAAGAGACCCAGTACTTC
j_gene: TRBJ2-5; len: 13; abundance: once; d_gene: -; v_gene: TRBV28; CDR3aa: CASSFSVRETQYF; CDR3nt: TGTGCCAGCAGTTTCTCGGTCCGGGAGACCCAGTACTTC
j_gene: TRBJ1-2; len: 15; abundance: -; d_gene: -; v_gene: TRBV7-9; CDR3aa: CASSLTGKSDYGYTF; CDR3nt: TGTGCCAGCAGCTTAACAGGGAAGAGCGACTATGGCTACACCTTC
j_gene: TRBJ2-4; len: 17; abundance: -; d_gene: TRBD1; v_gene: TRBV5-6; CDR3aa: CASSWADNRGHGNIQYF; CDR3nt: TGTGCCAGCAGCTGGGCTGATAACAGGGGCCACGGAAACATTCAGTACTTC
j_gene: TRBJ2-7; len: 14; abundance: -; d_gene: -; v_gene: TRBV18; CDR3aa: CASSQRRATREQYF; CDR3nt: TGTGCCAGCTCCCAACGACGGGCCACCCGCGAGCAGTACTTC
j_gene: TRBJ2-7; len: 16; abundance: -; d_gene: -; v_gene: TRBV5-6; CDR3aa: CASSFPGFRISDEQYF; CDR3nt: TGTGCCAGCAGCTTCCCAGGGTTTAGAATATCTGACGAGCAGTACTTC
j_gene: TRBJ1-1; len: 14; abundance: -; d_gene: -; v_gene: TRBV7-2; CDR3aa: CASSPQVGGTEAFF; CDR3nt: TGTGCCAGCAGCCCGCAGGTGGGAGGGACTGAAGCTTTCTTT
j_gene: TRBJ1-1; len: 16; abundance: -; d_gene: -; v_gene: TRBV4-1; CDR3aa: CASSQVLQGMNTEAFF; CDR3nt: TGCGCCAGCAGCCAAGTACTGCAGGGGATGAACACTGAAGCTTTCTTT
j_gene: TRBJ1-1; len: 16; abundance: -; d_gene: -; v_gene: TRBV28; CDR3aa: CASGFPPGTGNTEAFF; CDR3nt: TGTGCCAGCGGATTCCCTCCGGGGACCGGGAACACTGAAGCTTTCTTT
j_gene: TRBJ2-7; len: 13; abundance: medium-sized; d_gene: -; v_gene: TRBV6-6; CDR3aa: CASSYSGLSEQYF; CDR3nt: TGTGCCAGCAGTTACTCCGGCCTTAGCGAGCAGTACTTC
j_gene: TRBJ2-5; len: 12; abundance: -; d_gene: -; v_gene: TRBV14; CDR3aa: CASSQGRQTQYF; CDR3nt: TGTGCCAGCAGCCAGGGTCGACAGACCCAGTACTTC
j_gene: TRBJ1-2; len: 13; abundance: -; d_gene: -; v_gene: TRBV7-3; CDR3aa: CASSLSDNYGYTF; CDR3nt: TGTGCCAGCAGCTTATCCGATAACTATGGCTACACCTTC
j_gene: TRBJ1-4; len: 15; abundance: -; d_gene: -; v_gene: TRBV11-1; CDR3aa: CASSADLATNEKLFF; CDR3nt: TGTGCCAGCAGCGCTGACCTCGCAACTAATGAAAAACTGTTTTTT
j_gene: TRBJ2-3; len: 18; abundance: -; d_gene: TRBD2; v_gene: TRBV4-3; CDR3aa: CASSQSPPAGPSTDTQYF; CDR3nt: TGCGCCAGCAGCCAAAGCCCCCCAGCGGGGCCTAGCACAGATACGCAGTATTTT
j_gene: TRBJ2-1; len: 14; abundance: -; d_gene: -; v_gene: TRBV18; CDR3aa: CASSYGDTGNEQFF; CDR3nt: TGTGCCAGCTCGTACGGGGACACCGGGAATGAGCAGTTCTTC
j_gene: TRBJ1-1; len: 15; abundance: -; d_gene: -; v_gene: TRBV4-3; CDR3aa: CASSQGGSPADEAFF; CDR3nt: TGCGCCAGCAGCCAAGGAGGCAGCCCCGCCGATGAAGCTTTCTTT
j_gene: TRBJ1-2; len: 14; abundance: once; d_gene: -; v_gene: TRBV11-2; CDR3aa: CASSAQGSGYGYTF; CDR3nt: TGTGCCAGCAGCGCTCAGGGGTCCGGCTATGGCTACACCTTC
j_gene: TRBJ2-3; len: 17; abundance: -; d_gene: TRBD2; v_gene: TRBV7-2; CDR3aa: CASSLQASSGAADTQYF; CDR3nt: TGTGCCAGCAGCTTACAGGCGTCTAGCGGGGCGGCAGATACGCAGTATTTT
j_gene: TRBJ1-5; len: 13; abundance: -; d_gene: -; v_gene: TRBV6-1; CDR3aa: CASSPFGNQPQHF; CDR3nt: TGTGCCAGCAGTCCTTTCGGCAATCAGCCCCAGCATTTT
j_gene: TRBJ1-6; len: 15; abundance: once; d_gene: -; v_gene: TRBV28; CDR3aa: CASSFVDIGMSPLHF; CDR3nt: TGTGCCAGCAGTTTTGTAGACATAGGGATGTCACCCCTCCACTTT
j_gene: TRBJ2-5; len: 15; abundance: -; d_gene: -; v_gene: TRBV5-1; CDR3aa: CASSLAGGFQETQYF; CDR3nt: TGCGCCAGCAGCTTGGCTGGCGGGTTCCAAGAGACCCAGTACTTC
j_gene: TRBJ1-3; len: 14; abundance: -; d_gene: -; v_gene: TRBV5-4; CDR3aa: CASSLAHGTNTIYF; CDR3nt: TGTGCCAGCAGCTTGGCGCACGGCACAAACACCATATATTTT
j_gene: TRBJ2-3; len: 11; abundance: -; d_gene: TRBD1; v_gene: TRBV2; CDR3aa: CANTGADTQYF; CDR3nt: TGTGCCAATACAGGGGCAGATACGCAGTATTTT
j_gene: TRBJ1-2; len: 19; abundance: -; d_gene: TRBD1; v_gene: TRBV5-1; CDR3aa: CASSPRGGQILLLNYGYTF; CDR3nt: TGCGCCAGCAGCCCTCGTGGGGGACAGATCCTACTATTAAACTATGGCTACACCTTC
j_gene: TRBJ2-5; len: 16; abundance: -; d_gene: TRBD2; v_gene: TRBV5-1; CDR3aa: CASSLEGRGEYETQYF; CDR3nt: TGCGCCAGCAGCTTGGAGGGGAGGGGAGAGTACGAGACCCAGTACTTC
j_gene: TRBJ1-5; len: 15; abundance: -; d_gene: -; v_gene: TRBV5-3; CDR3aa: CASSAGPGGGKPQHF; CDR3nt: TGTGCCAGCAGCGCGGGACCGGGAGGAGGGAAGCCCCAGCATTTT
j_gene: TRBJ2-3; len: 13; abundance: once; d_gene: -; v_gene: TRBV7-9; CDR3aa: CASSPSGADTQYF; CDR3nt: TGTGCCAGCAGCCCCAGTGGGGCAGATACGCAGTATTTT